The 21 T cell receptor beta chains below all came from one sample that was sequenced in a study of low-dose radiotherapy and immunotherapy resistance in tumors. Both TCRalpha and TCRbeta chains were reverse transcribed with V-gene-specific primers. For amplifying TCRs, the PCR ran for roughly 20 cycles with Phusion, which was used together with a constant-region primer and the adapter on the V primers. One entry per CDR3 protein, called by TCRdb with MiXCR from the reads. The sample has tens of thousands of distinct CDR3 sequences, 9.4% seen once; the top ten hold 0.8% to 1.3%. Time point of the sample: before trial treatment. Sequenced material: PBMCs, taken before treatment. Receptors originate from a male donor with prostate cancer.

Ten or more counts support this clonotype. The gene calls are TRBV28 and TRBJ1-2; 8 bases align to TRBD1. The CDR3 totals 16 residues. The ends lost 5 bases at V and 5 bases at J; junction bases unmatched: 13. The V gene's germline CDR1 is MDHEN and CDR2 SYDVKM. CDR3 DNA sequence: TGTGCCAGCAGTCCTTCCCCCGGGACAGGCTTTTATGGCTACACCTTC. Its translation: CASSPSPGTGFYGYTF.

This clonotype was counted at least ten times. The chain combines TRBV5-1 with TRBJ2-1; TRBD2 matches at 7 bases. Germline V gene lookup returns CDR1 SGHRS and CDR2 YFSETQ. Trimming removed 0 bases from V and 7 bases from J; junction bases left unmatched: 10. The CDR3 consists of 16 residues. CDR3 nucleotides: TGCGCCAGCAGCTTGGCATGGGGGAGGGCCGTAAATGAGCAGTTCTTC. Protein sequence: CASSLAWGRAVNEQFF.

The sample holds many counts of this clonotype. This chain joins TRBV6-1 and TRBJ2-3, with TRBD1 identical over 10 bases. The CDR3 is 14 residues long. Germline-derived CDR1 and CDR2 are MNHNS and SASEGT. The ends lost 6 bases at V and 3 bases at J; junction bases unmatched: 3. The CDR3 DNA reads TGTGCCAGCAGAAAGGGACAGGGGACAGATACGCAGTATTTT. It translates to CASRKGQGTDTQYF.

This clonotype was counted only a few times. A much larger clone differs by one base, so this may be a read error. In DNA, the CDR3 is TGTGCCGGCAGACAAACGGCGGGCACTGAAGCTTTCTTT. It yields the protein CAGRQTAGTEAFF. The genes are TRBV7-3 and TRBJ1-1; no clear D. CDR3 size: 13 residues. Germline lookup yields CDR1 SGHTA and CDR2 FQGTGA.

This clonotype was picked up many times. The CDR3 DNA reads as TGTGCCAGCAGCTTCGTAGCCGGAAACACCATATATTTT. It encodes CASSFVAGNTIYF. The V call is TRBV7-2, the J call TRBJ1-3; D remains unclear. Germline V gives CDR1 SGHTA, CDR2 FQGNSA. Trimming left V 3 bases short and J 4 bases short, with 7 bases between. CDR3 length equals 13 residues.

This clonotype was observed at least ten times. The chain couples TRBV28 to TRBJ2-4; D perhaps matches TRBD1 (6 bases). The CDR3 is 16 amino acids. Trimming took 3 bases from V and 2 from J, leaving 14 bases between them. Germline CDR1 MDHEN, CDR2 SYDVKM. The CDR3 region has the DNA TGTGCCAGCAGTTTCCCGCCAGGGGACCCCAAAAACATTCAGTACTTC. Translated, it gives CASSFPPGDPKNIQYF.

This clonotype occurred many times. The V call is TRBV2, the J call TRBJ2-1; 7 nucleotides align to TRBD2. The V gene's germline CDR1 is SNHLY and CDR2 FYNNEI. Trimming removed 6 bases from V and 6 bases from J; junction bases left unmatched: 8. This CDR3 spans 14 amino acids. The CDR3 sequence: CASRERDKGNEQFF. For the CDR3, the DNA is TGTGCCAGCAGAGAGCGGGATAAGGGCAATGAGCAGTTCTTC.

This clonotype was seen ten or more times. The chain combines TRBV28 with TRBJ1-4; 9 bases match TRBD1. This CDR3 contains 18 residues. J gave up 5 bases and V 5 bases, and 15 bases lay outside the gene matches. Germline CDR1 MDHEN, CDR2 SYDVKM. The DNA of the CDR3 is TGTGCCAGCAGTCCTCGAGTCCCGGGACAGGGCTTAAATGAAAAACTGTTTTTT. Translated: CASSPRVPGQGLNEKLFF. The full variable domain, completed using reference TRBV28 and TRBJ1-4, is DVKVTQSSRYLVKRTGEKVFLECVQDMDHENMFWYRQDPGLGLRLIYFSYDVKMKEKGDIPEGYSVSREKKERFSLILESASTNQTSMYLCASSPRVPGQGLNEKLFFGSGTQLSVL.

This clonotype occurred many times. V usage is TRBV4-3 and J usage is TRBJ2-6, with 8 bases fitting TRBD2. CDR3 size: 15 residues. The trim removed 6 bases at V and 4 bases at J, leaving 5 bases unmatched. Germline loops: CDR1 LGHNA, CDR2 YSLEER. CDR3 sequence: CASRTSVSGANVLTF. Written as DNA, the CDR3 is TGCGCCAGCAGGACTAGCGTCTCCGGGGCCAACGTCCTGACTTTC.

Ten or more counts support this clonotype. As DNA, the CDR3 is TGCAGTGCTAGAGAGGACAGGGCCCTCAGCGAGACCCAGTACTTC. Translating gives CSAREDRALSETQYF. The V call is TRBV20-1, the J call TRBJ2-5; TRBD1 matches 8 bases. The CDR3 sequence is 15 residues long. J was trimmed by 5 bases and V by 0 bases; bases with no gene match: 8. CDR1 and CDR2 from the germline V gene are DFQATT and SNEGSKA (reference sequence).

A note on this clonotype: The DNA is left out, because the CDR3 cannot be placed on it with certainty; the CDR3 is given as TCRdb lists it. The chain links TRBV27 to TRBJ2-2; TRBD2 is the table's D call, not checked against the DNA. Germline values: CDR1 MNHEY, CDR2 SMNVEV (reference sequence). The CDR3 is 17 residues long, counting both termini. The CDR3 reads CASSPFRRENTGELFFF.

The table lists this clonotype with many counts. This CDR3 reads CASSLAGGPYEQYF. The DNA of the CDR3 is TGTGCCAGCAGCTTGGCCGGGGGACCCTACGAGCAGTACTTC. The chain combines TRBV7-9 with TRBJ2-7; maybe TRBD2 (6 bases). The CDR3 spans 14 residues. Deletions cut 3 bases from V and 2 bases from J, with 11 bases between. CDR1 and CDR2 (germline): SEHNR, FQNEAQ (reference sequence).

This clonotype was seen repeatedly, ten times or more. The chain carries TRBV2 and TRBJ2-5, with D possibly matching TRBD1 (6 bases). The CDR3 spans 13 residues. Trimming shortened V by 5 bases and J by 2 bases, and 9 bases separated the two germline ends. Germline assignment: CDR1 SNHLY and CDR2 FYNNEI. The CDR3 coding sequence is TGTGCCAGCAGTTTCGGACAGCAAGAGACCCAGTACTTC. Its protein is CASSFGQQETQYF.

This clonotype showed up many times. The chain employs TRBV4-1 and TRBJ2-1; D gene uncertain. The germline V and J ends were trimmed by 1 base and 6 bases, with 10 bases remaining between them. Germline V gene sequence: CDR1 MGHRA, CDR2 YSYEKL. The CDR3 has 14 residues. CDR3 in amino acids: CASSQVPFSNEQFF. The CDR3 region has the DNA TGCGCCAGCAGCCAAGTTCCGTTTTCCAATGAGCAGTTCTTC.

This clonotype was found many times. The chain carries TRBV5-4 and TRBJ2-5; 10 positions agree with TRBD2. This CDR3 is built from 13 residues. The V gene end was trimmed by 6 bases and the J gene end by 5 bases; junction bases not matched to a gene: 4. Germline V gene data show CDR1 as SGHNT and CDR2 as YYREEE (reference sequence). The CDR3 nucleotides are TGTGCCAGCAAACTAGCGGGAATCGAGACCCAGTACTTC. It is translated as CASKLAGIETQYF.

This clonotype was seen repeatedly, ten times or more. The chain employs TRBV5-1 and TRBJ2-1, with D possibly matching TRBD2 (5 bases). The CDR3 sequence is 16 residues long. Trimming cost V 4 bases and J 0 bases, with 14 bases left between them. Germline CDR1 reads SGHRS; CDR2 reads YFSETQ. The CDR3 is CASSAEGVDSYNEQFF. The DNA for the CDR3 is TGCGCCAGCAGCGCAGAGGGCGTCGACTCCTACAATGAGCAGTTCTTC.

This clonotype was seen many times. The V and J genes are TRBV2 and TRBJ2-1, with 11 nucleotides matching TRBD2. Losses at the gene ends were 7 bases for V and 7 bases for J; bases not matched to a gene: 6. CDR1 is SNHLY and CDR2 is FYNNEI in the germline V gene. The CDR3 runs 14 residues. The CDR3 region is CASTLASGRNEQFF. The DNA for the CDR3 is TGTGCCAGCACTTTGGCTAGCGGGAGGAATGAGCAGTTCTTC.

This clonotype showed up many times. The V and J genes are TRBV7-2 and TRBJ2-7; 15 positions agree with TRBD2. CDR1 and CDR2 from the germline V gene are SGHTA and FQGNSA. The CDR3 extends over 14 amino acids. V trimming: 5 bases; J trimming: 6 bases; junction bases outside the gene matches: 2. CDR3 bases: TGTGCCAGCAGCCGGGGACTAGCGGGAGGCGAGCAGTACTTC. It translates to CASSRGLAGGEQYF.

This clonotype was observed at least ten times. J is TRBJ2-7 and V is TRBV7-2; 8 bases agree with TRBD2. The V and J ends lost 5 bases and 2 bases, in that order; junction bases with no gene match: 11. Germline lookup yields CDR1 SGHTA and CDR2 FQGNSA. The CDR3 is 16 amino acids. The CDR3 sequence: CASSLPQREFTYEQYF. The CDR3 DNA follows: TGTGCCAGCAGCCTCCCCCAGCGGGAGTTTACCTACGAGCAGTACTTC.

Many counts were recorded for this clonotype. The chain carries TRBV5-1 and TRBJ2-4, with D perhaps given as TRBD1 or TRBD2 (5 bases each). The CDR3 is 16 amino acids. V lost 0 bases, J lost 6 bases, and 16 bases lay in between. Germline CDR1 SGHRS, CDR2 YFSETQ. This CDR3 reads CASSLARGDGGNIQYF. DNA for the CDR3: TGCGCCAGCAGCTTGGCGAGAGGGGATGGCGGAAACATTCAGTACTTC.

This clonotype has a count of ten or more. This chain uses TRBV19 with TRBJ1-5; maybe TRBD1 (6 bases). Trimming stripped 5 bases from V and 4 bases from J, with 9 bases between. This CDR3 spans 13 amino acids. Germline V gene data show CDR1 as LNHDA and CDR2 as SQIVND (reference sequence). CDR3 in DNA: TGTGCCAGTAGTGTCACAGGGAATCAGCCCCAGCATTTT. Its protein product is CASSVTGNQPQHF.